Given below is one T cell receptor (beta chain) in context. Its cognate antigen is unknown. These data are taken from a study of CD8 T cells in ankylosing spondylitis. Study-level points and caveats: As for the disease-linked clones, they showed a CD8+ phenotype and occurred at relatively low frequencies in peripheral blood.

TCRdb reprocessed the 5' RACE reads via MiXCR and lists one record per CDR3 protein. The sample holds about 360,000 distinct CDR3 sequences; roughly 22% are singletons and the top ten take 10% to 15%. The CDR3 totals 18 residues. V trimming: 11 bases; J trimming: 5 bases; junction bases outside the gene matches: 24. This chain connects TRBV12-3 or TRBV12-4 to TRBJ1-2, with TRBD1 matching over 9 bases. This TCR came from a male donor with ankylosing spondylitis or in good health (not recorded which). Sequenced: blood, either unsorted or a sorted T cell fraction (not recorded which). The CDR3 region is CAFSPRPGTGLGGYGYTF. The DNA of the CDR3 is TGTGCCTTCAGTCCTCGTCCCGGGACAGGGCTCGGTGGATATGGCTACACCTTC.